These T cell receptor beta chains were read from a single sample in a study of beta chain features in type 1 diabetes. Profiled with immunoSEQ multiplex PCR; TCRdb holds only in-frame clones, not every one. The profile shows 350,000 to 450,000 clones, around 15% of them singletons. The sample consisted of naive CD4+ T cells from blood. These receptors were taken from a woman in her late teens or twenties in good health. CDR3s include the opening cysteine and the closing phenylalanine or tryptophan. A D gene is named only where the DNA matches it firmly. Rows give clone size only sometimes, using once, few, many, or a class for an expanded clone.

J gene,clone size,D gene,V gene,CDR3 DNA,CDR3 protein
TRBJ1-2,few,.,TRBV5-4,TGTGCCAGCAGCTTGGGTCAGGGTACCCATGGCTACACCTTC,CASSLGQGTHGYTF
TRBJ2-1,.,.,TRBV9,TGTGCCAGCAGCGAGGGGGGACAGAACTACAATGAGCAGTTCTTC,CASSEGGQNYNEQFF
TRBJ2-6,.,.,TRBV19,TGTGCCAGTAGTGAGGGTCCTGGGGCCAACGTCCTGACTTTC,CASSEGPGANVLTF
TRBJ2-5,few,.,TRBV4-1,TGCGCCAGCAACCAGCCGGGGAATCAAGAGACCCAGTACTTC,CASNQPGNQETQYF
TRBJ1-5,.,TRBD1,TRBV28,TGTGCCAGCAGACCTTTGTTTAGACAGGGGGCGAATCAGCCCCAGCATTTT,CASRPLFRQGANQPQHF
TRBJ2-1,.,TRBD2,TRBV25-1,TGTGCCAGCAGTGGACCAATAGCGGGAGTAGAGATCTTC,CASSGPIAGVEIF
TRBJ1-1,.,.,TRBV6-5,TGTGCCAGCAGTGACTATGGAGGGGTAGGCACTGAAGCTTTCTTT,CASSDYGGVGTEAFF
TRBJ1-1,.,TRBD1,TRBV30,TGTGCCTGGGACAGGGGCCACACTGAAGCTTTCTTT,CAWDRGHTEAFF
TRBJ2-5,few,TRBD2,TRBV28,TGTGCCAGCAGCCATACCTGGGGACGGGAGGGGACCCAGTACTTC,CASSHTWGREGTQYF
TRBJ1-2,few,.,TRBV4-3,TGCGCCAGCAGCCAAGTCTATCGGGTAACAAACTATGGCTACACCTTC,CASSQVYRVTNYGYTF
TRBJ2-3,.,TRBD2,TRBV7-3,TGTGCCAGCAGTTCACCGGGACTAGCGGGATTTCCGGATACGCAGTATTTT,CASSSPGLAGFPDTQYF